The 26 T cell receptor beta chains given below trace back to one sample, sequenced in a study of T cell responses to AZD1222 COVID-19 vaccine. Here immunoSEQ multiplex PCR was the method, and the copy in TCRdb shows in-frame clones only, minus some. The table has roughly 100,000 clones, roughly nine tenths seen once; the top ten hold more than 15%. The material was peripheral blood, obtained on day 0 of AZD1222 vaccination. These receptors all stem from an adult in good health.

The rearrangement uses TRBV27 and TRBJ2-5; possibly TRBD1 for D (5 bases). V shed 4 bases and J shed 2 bases, with 14 bases lying between them. The CDR3 is 15 amino acids. Per the germline V gene, CDR1 is MNHEY and CDR2 is SMNVEV (reference sequence). CDR3 amino acids: CASSSTTVEQETQYF. The CDR3 bases are TGTGCCAGCAGTTCGACGACAGTAGAACAAGAGACCCAGTACTTC.

The chain uses TRBV5-1 and TRBJ2-7; unclear D gene. The CDR3 spans 12 residues. V was trimmed by 3 bases and J by 3 bases, leaving 7 bases between them. Per the germline V gene, CDR1 is SGHRS and CDR2 is YFSETQ. CDR3 DNA sequence: TGCGCCAGCAGCTCGGCCAACTACGAGCAGTACTTC. Its translation is CASSSANYEQYF.

This clone came up a few times. The chain joins TRBV30 to TRBJ2-2, with TRBD2 identical over 13 bases. Germline V lookup: CDR1 GTSNPN, CDR2 SVGIG (reference sequence). This CDR3 is 14 amino acids long. V lost 8 bases, J lost 6 bases, and 6 bases stayed unmatched. CDR3 DNA sequence: TGTGCCCTTAGGACTAGCGGGAGTTCCGGGGAGCTGTTTTTT. This sequence encodes CALRTSGSSGELFF. Filled out from reference TRBV30 and TRBJ2-2, the complete variable domain reads SQTIHQWPATLVQPVGSPLSLECTVEGTSNPNLYWYRQAAGRGLQLLFYSVGIGQISSEVPQNLSASRPQDRQFILSSKKLLLSDSGFYLCALRTSGSSGELFFGEGSRLTVL.

This clone was seen a single time. V and J are TRBV6-5 and TRBJ1-2; perhaps TRBD1 as D (6 bases). The CDR3 is made up of 12 amino acids. Germline V gene sequence: CDR1 MNHEY, CDR2 SVGAGI. The V end was cut by 6 bases, the J end by 8 bases, with 13 bases between. CDR3 region: CASRAYREGYTF. The CDR3 region has the DNA TGTGCCAGCAGAGCCTACAGGGAAGGCTACACCTTC.

The chain is built from TRBV27 and TRBJ2-7; 8 positions agree with TRBD1. Looked up from germline, CDR1 is MNHEY and CDR2 is SMNVEV (reference sequence). V shed 8 bases, J shed 3 bases, and the junction held 9 bases outside the gene matches. The CDR3 spans 14 residues. CDR3 DNA: TGTGCCAGCTTTCGATTAACAGGGGGCTACGAGCAGTACTTC. The encoded protein is CASFRLTGGYEQYF.

The table lists this clone with a count of one. The gene calls are TRBV6-5 and TRBJ1-5; D might be TRBD1 (5 bases). Germline V gives CDR1 MNHEY, CDR2 SVGAGI. Between the trimmed V and J ends, which lost 8 bases and 2 bases, there was a span of 16 bases. The CDR3 consists of 15 residues. The CDR3 is CASRGLGAGNQPQHF. The CDR3 bases are TGTGCCAGCCGGGGTTTAGGGGCGGGCAATCAGCCCCAGCATTTT.

The chain carries TRBV3-1 (or the pseudogene TRBV3-2) and TRBJ2-5; perhaps TRBD2 as D (6 bases). Germline values: CDR1 LGHDT, CDR2 YNNKEL (reference sequence). The CDR3 consists of 14 residues. V was trimmed by 4 bases and J by 0 bases, leaving 9 bases between them. The CDR3 nucleotides are TGTGCCAGCAGCCGGGAGGCATACCAAGAGACCCAGTACTTC. Protein: CASSREAYQETQYF.

This clone showed up just once. The chain uses TRBV3-1 (or the pseudogene TRBV3-2) and TRBJ2-2, with TRBD2 matching 10 bases. The V gene's germline CDR1 is LGHDT and CDR2 YNNKEL (reference sequence). Trimming removed 2 bases from V and 5 bases from J; junction bases left unmatched: 5. The CDR3 runs to 16 residues. CDR3 sequence: CASSQYTSGITGELFF. The CDR3 region has the DNA TGTGCCAGCAGCCAATATACTAGCGGGATAACCGGGGAGCTGTTTTTT.

In this sample, this clone turned up a few times. The CDR3 DNA follows: TGTGCCAGCAGCTCCCTGACTGGGGAGAGTTACAATGAGCAGTTCTTC. This codes for CASSSLTGESYNEQFF. The chain uses TRBV5-8 and TRBJ2-1; possibly TRBD2 for D (5 bases). The CDR3 has 16 residues. The ends were cut back, 3 bases at V and 4 bases at J, with 17 bases in the middle. The germline V gene has CDR1 SGHTS and CDR2 YDEGEE.

This chain joins TRBV15 and TRBJ1-5, with 7 positions matching TRBD1. This CDR3 region has 14 residues. Unmatched junction bases numbered 2, after V lost 1 base and J lost 5 bases. The germline gives CDR1 LNHNV, CDR2 YYDKDF (reference sequence). The CDR3 sequence is CATSRGQGYQPQHF. The CDR3 nucleotides are TGTGCCACCAGCAGAGGACAGGGTTATCAGCCCCAGCATTTT.

The chain recombines TRBV5-5 with TRBJ2-1; either TRBD1 or TRBD2 may supply D (5 bases each). The CDR3 spans 16 residues. Trimming cost V 5 bases and J 7 bases, with 22 bases left between them. CDR1 is SGHKS, CDR2 YYEKEE, per germline (reference sequence). The DNA of the CDR3 is TGTGCCAGCAGTGGGGGACCGGGAAGTATTCTAAATGAGCAGTTCTTC. Amino acid sequence: CASSGGPGSILNEQFF.

This clone was picked up one time. The V and J genes are TRBV11-2 and TRBJ2-7; D unclear. CDR3 length: 11 amino acids. V was pared by 4 bases and J by 3 bases, with 4 bases between. Germline V CDR1 and CDR2: SGHAT, FQNNGV. CDR3 sequence (DNA): TGTGCCAGCAGCTCACACTACGAGCAGTACTTC. It translates to CASSSHYEQYF.

This chain connects TRBV5-1 to TRBJ1-4; the D gene is possibly TRBD1 (5 bases). The CDR3 loop spans 15 amino acids. Trimming took 0 bases from V and 2 from J, leaving 8 bases between them. Germline loops: CDR1 SGHRS, CDR2 YFSETQ. The CDR3 reads CASSLEGWTNEKLFF. DNA for the CDR3: TGCGCCAGCAGCTTGGAGGGGTGGACTAATGAAAAACTGTTTTTT.

J is TRBJ2-7 and V is TRBV12-3 or TRBV12-4; D may be TRBD1 (6 bases). The V end lost 1 base, the J end lost 7 bases, and 8 bases lay between the germline ends. The CDR3 is made up of 12 amino acids. The DNA for the CDR3 is TGTGCCAGCAGTTTAGTAAGGGGGGAGCAGTACTTC. Residues: CASSLVRGEQYF.

This chain connects TRBV7-8 to TRBJ1-1; perhaps TRBD1 as D (6 bases). This CDR3 spans 14 amino acids. Germline V gene sequence: CDR1 SGHVS, CDR2 FQNEAQ. Trimming cost V 4 bases and J 5 bases, with 14 bases left between them. The CDR3 coding sequence is TGTGCCAGCAGCTCCAGGGGAGCGGGAACTGAAGCTTTCTTT. Its protein product is CASSSRGAGTEAFF. The variable domain in full, with the rest retrieved from reference TRBV7-8 and TRBJ1-1, is GAGVSQSPRYKVAKRGQDVALRCDPISGHVSLFWYQQALGQGPEFLTYFQNEAQLDKSGLPSDRFFAERPEGSVSTLKIQRTQQEDSAVYLCASSSRGAGTEAFFGQGTRLTVV.

This clone was counted a few times. The rearrangement uses TRBV5-4 and TRBJ2-7, with 8 bases that match TRBD1. Germline V gene lookup returns CDR1 SGHNT and CDR2 YYREEE (reference sequence). CDR3 length: 13 amino acids. J was trimmed by 4 bases and V by 3 bases; bases with no gene match: 3. CDR3 sequence reads: CASSWGQAYEQYF. CDR3 sequence (DNA): TGTGCCAGCAGCTGGGGACAGGCGTACGAGCAGTACTTC. Variable domain in full (rest from reference TRBV5-4 and TRBJ2-7): ETGVTQSPTHLIKTRGQQVTLRCSSQSGHNTVSWYQQALGQGPQFIFQYYREEENGRGNFPPRFSGLQFPNYSSELNVNALELDDSALYLCASSWGQAYEQYFGPGTRLTVT.

This clone appeared a few times. The V gene is TRBV14, the J gene TRBJ2-7; D not certain. The length of the CDR3 is 14 residues. The V gene's germline CDR1 is SGHDN and CDR2 FVKESK. Trimming stripped 0 bases from V and 2 bases from J, with 8 bases between. CDR3 loop: CASSQEGKAYEQYF. CDR3 DNA: TGTGCCAGCAGCCAAGAGGGGAAAGCCTACGAGCAGTACTTC.

The CDR3 bases are TGTGCCTGGAACGTAGGGACAGGCCCTGAGGGCACCATATATTTT. Residues: CAWNVGTGPEGTIYF. The chain combines TRBV30 with TRBJ1-3, with 8 bases matching TRBD1. CDR1 is GTSNPN, CDR2 SVGIG, per germline (reference sequence). The junction had 14 bases not matched to a gene; V was cut back by 4 bases and J by 9 bases. This CDR3 contains 15 residues.

This clone was detected once. The chain is built from TRBV10-3 and TRBJ1-1, with TRBD1 as a possible D gene (5 bases). Germline V gene lookup returns CDR1 ENHRY and CDR2 SYGVKD. V was cut by 0 bases and J by 3 bases, with 11 bases left in between. This CDR3 has 15 residues. CDR3 sequence: CAISESGQGHTEAFF. The CDR3 nucleotides read TGTGCCATCAGTGAGTCCGGCCAGGGACACACTGAAGCTTTCTTT.

The chain employs TRBV6-4 and TRBJ2-1; possible D gene TRBD2, 6 bases. CDR1 and CDR2 (germline): MRHNA, SNTAGT. Trimming shortened V by 8 bases and J by 4 bases, and 21 bases separated the two germline ends. The CDR3 has 16 residues. The DNA of the CDR3 is TGTGCCAGCCCAGGTGGGTTTAGCGGTCAGTACAATGAGCAGTTCTTC. The encoded protein is CASPGGFSGQYNEQFF.

This clone has only one observation. The chain uses TRBV3-1 (or the pseudogene TRBV3-2) and TRBJ2-1; TRBD2 agrees at 13 bases. CDR3 length equals 18 residues. CDR1 and CDR2 from the germline V gene are LGHDT and YNNKEL (reference sequence). J gave up 10 bases and V 2 bases, and 14 bases lay outside the gene matches. CDR3 protein: CASSQTTPGLAGLIEQFF. Written as DNA, the CDR3 is TGTGCCAGCAGCCAAACCACACCGGGACTAGCGGGATTGATCGAGCAGTTCTTC.

V usage is TRBV7-9 and J usage is TRBJ2-1; D possibly corresponds to TRBD2 (5 bases). V lost 2 bases and J 0 bases, leaving 8 bases between the germline ends. The CDR3 consists of 15 residues. Germline V CDR1 and CDR2: SEHNR, FQNEAQ (reference sequence). The CDR3 reads CASSLSGSSYNEQFF. The CDR3 DNA follows: TGTGCCAGCAGCTTAAGCGGTAGCTCCTACAATGAGCAGTTCTTC.

The rearrangement joins TRBV24-1 to TRBJ1-2, with TRBD1 as a possible D gene (5 bases). V was shortened by 3 bases and J by 2 bases, with 15 bases between the two germline ends. Germline V gene sequence: CDR1 KGHDR, CDR2 SFDVKD. The CDR3 consists of 16 residues. The CDR3 protein is CATSDPGVGGNYGYTF. DNA of the CDR3: TGTGCCACCAGTGATCCCGGGGTCGGGGGAAACTATGGCTACACCTTC.

A few counts support this clone. The chain uses TRBV18 and TRBJ1-1, with D unclear. The CDR3 is 16 residues long. Germline CDR1 KGHSH, CDR2 LQKENI. V was trimmed by 6 bases and J by 1 base, leaving 18 bases between them. Here the CDR3 reads CASSPARLTTNTEAFF. CDR3 nucleotide sequence: TGTGCCAGCTCCCCGGCGAGGCTGACGACGAACACTGAAGCTTTCTTT.

This chain joins TRBV3-1 (or the pseudogene TRBV3-2) and TRBJ1-2, with D possibly TRBD1 on 6 matching bases. Germline assignment: CDR1 LGHDT and CDR2 YNNKEL (reference sequence). Trimming removed 1 base from V and 0 bases from J, with 9 bases in between. The CDR3 sequence is 15 residues long. This chain's CDR3 is CASSQGGATNYGYTF. The CDR3 nucleotides read TGTGCCAGCAGCCAAGGGGGGGCTACTAACTATGGCTACACCTTC.

The V gene is TRBV29-1, the J gene TRBJ1-1, with 7 bases lining up with TRBD1. CDR1 and CDR2 (germline): SQVTM, ANQGSEA. CDR3 size: 12 residues. J was trimmed by 1 base and V by 4 bases; bases with no gene match: 0. Written as DNA, the CDR3 is TGCAGCGTTGGGACAGGGAACACTGAAGCTTTCTTT. It yields the protein CSVGTGNTEAFF.